This entry is about one TCR beta chain. Its target is unknown. This sample was taken from a study of STAT5B mutations in CD4+ large granular lymphocyte leukemia. Original handling: The detection floor for productive clonotype frequency was 2.59 x 10-5. TCRdb's table, derived via immunoSEQ multiplex PCR, lists solely in-frame clones and lacks some. For V, J and clone size, that table is used; D and trimming come from the DNA. Of 30,000 to 35,000 clones listed, 85% are singletons. Trimming left V 3 bases short and J 4 bases short, with 13 bases between. This CDR3 contains 15 residues. Germline V gene lookup returns CDR1 SGHDT and CDR2 YYEEEE. Study-level findings and limits: Top patient clones used TRBV06 genes more often: 8/27 versus 2/35 in controls. Without putative leukemic clones, patient CD4-sorted repertoires remained more clonal than healthy CD4+ repertoires. Without HLA matching, higher CD4+ than CD8+ T-LGLL clonality could reflect small sample size.

The rearrangement uses TRBV5-6 and TRBJ2-2; TRBD1 or TRBD2 may be the D gene (5 bases each). The sequenced material came from CD4+ T cells from blood buffy coats. This clonotype was sampled from a human donor in good health. The CDR3 nucleotides read TGTGCCAGCAGCTGGACACTGGGGAGCACCGGGGAGCTGTTTTTT. Its protein product is CASSWTLGSTGELFF.